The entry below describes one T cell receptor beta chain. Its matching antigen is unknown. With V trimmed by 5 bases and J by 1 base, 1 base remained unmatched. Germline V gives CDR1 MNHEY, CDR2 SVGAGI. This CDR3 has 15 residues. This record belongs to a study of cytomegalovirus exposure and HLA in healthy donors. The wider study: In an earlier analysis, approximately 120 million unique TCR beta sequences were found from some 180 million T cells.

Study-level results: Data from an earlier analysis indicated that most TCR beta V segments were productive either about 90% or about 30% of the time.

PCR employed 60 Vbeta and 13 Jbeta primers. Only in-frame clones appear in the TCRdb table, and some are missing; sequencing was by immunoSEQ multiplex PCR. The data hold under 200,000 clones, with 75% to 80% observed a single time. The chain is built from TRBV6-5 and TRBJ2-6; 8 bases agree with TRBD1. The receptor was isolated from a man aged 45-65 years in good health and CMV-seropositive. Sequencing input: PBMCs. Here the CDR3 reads CASSGQGSGANVLTF. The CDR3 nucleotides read TGTGCCAGCAGTGGACAGGGATCTGGGGCCAACGTCCTGACTTTC.